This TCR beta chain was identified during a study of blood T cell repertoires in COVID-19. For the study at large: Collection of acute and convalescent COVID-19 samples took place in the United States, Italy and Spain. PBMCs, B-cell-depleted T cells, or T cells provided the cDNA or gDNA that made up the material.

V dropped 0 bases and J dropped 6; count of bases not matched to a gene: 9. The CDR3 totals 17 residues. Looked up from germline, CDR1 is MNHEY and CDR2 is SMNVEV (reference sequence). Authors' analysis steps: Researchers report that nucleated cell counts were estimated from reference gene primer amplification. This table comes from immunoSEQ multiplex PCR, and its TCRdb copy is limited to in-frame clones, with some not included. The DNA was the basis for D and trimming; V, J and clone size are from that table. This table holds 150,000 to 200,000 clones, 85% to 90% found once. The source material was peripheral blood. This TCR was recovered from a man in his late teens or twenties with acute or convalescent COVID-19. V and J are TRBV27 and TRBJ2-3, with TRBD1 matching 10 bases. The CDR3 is CASSLSGIGTGVDTQYF. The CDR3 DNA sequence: TGTGCCAGCAGTTTATCGGGCATTGGGACAGGGGTGGATACGCAGTATTTT.